Each of the 21 T cell receptor beta chains below was sequenced from the same sample in a study of blood T cell repertoires in COVID-19. Libraries were prepared by immunoSEQ multiplex PCR; TCRdb keeps only in-frame clonotypes and omits some of them. Of just under 350,000 clones in the sample, under 95% were seen once. Sequences were obtained from peripheral blood. These receptors were taken from a woman younger than 30 who had recovered from COVID-19.

V usage is TRBV28 and J usage is TRBJ2-7; D unresolved. The CDR3 contains 11 residues. Trimming took off 7 bases at V and 3 bases at J, with 7 bases between the two ends. Germline V CDR1 and CDR2: MDHEN, SYDVKM. CDR3 region: CASNNHYEQYV. As DNA, the CDR3 is TGTGCCAGCAACAACCACTACGAGCAGTACGTC.

This chain links TRBV27 with TRBJ1-3; D possibly corresponds to TRBD1 (6 bases). The CDR3 loop spans 18 amino acids. The V end was cut by 4 bases, the J end by 0 bases, with 19 bases between. CDR1 and CDR2 (germline): MNHEY, SMNVEV (reference sequence). CDR3 in amino acids: CASSSLRDNFYSGNTIYF. For the CDR3, the DNA is TGTGCCAGCAGTTCCCTACGGGACAACTTCTACTCTGGAAACACCATATATTTT.

The chain has TRBV19 and TRBJ2-4; 7 bases are shared with TRBD2. V was clipped by 3 bases and J by 9 bases; unmatched bases: 8. This CDR3 has 14 residues. Germline CDR1 is LNHDA and CDR2 is SQIVND (reference sequence). The CDR3 region has the DNA TGTGCCAGTAGTATCGGGACGGGAGGTGGCATTCAGTACTTC. It codes for CASSIGTGGGIQYF.

The chain joins TRBV19 to TRBJ2-1; 10 positions agree with TRBD1. Germline V gives CDR1 LNHDA, CDR2 SQIVND (reference sequence). The CDR3 runs to 12 residues. V lost 7 bases to trimming and J lost 14 bases; unmatched junction nucleotides: 8. Here the CDR3 DNA reads TGTGCCAGTACCACGACAGGGGGCAGTGAGTTCTTC. Translated: CASTTTGGSEFF.

The rearrangement uses TRBV7-8 and TRBJ2-3; tentative D call: TRBD2 (6 bases). The CDR3 consists of 15 residues. Germline V lookup: CDR1 SGHVS, CDR2 FQNEAQ. V was pared by 3 bases and J by 4 bases, with 14 bases between. CDR3 DNA sequence: TGTGCCAGCAGCTTCTCACTAGCTGGGGCAGATACGCAGTATTTT. It yields the protein CASSFSLAGADTQYF.

This clone was seen a few times. The genes are TRBV6-6 and TRBJ2-7, with a tentative D call TRBD1 (6 bases). The CDR3 is 12 residues long. V lost 2 bases and J lost 7, with 9 bases in between. Germline V gives CDR1 MNHNY, CDR2 SVGAGI (reference sequence). The DNA for the CDR3 is TGTGCCAGCAGTTACAGGGGGAAAGAGCAGTACGTC. It specifies CASSYRGKEQYV.

The rearrangement uses TRBV11-2 and TRBJ1-2, with 8 bases identical to TRBD1. This CDR3 contains 18 residues. The V segment lost 1 base and the J segment 6 bases; nucleotides outside the gene matches: 16. The germline V gene encodes CDR1 SGHAT and CDR2 FQNNGV. In DNA, the CDR3 is TGTGCCAGCAGCTTAGGCCCTAGTGGGGGCAGGGGGCAGAATGGCTACACCTTC. This encodes CASSLGPSGGRGQNGYTF.

This clone was observed once. The rearrangement links TRBV7-2 to TRBJ1-1, with D perhaps TRBD1 (6 bases). Germline V lookup: CDR1 SGHTA, CDR2 FQGNSA. The V gene lost 1 base and the J gene lost 2 bases, with 14 bases spanning the gap. The CDR3 has 16 residues. CDR3 region: CASSLDGGLANTEAFF. In DNA, the CDR3 is TGTGCCAGCAGCTTAGATGGGGGCCTTGCCAACACTGAAGCTTTCTTT.

This rearrangement joins TRBV7-2 to TRBJ2-3; possible D gene TRBD2, 5 bases. The V gene's germline CDR1 is SGHTA and CDR2 FQGNSA. V shed 4 bases and J shed 6 bases, with 14 bases lying between them. The CDR3 runs 14 residues. The CDR3 nucleotides are TGTGCCAGCAGCTCCGGGCCCCGCGGGGATACGCAGTATTTT. Residues: CASSSGPRGDTQYF.

In this sample, this clone turned up once. The V gene is TRBV7-2, the J gene TRBJ1-5, with D maybe TRBD1 (5 bases). The CDR3 consists of 14 residues. Germline V lookup: CDR1 SGHTA, CDR2 FQGNSA. V lost 1 base, J lost 7 bases, and 11 bases lay in between. The CDR3 sequence is CASSLGVRGQPQHF. The DNA of the CDR3 is TGTGCCAGCAGCTTAGGGGTCCGGGGGCAGCCCCAGCATTTT.

This chain connects TRBV21-1 to TRBJ1-5; the DNA was not used to check the table's D call, TRBD1. TRBV21-1 is given as a pseudogene. This CDR3 is 16 amino acids long. CDR3 bases: TGTGCCAGCAGCGCCCCCGGACAGGGAAGCAATCAGCCCCAGCATTTT. Its translation: CASSAPGQGSNQPQHF.

This sequence joins TRBV18 and TRBJ2-7; 9 bases fit TRBD2. CDR3 length equals 16 residues. Germline V gene sequence: CDR1 KGHSH, CDR2 LQKENI. V trimming: 2 bases; J trimming: 7 bases; junction bases outside the gene matches: 12. The CDR3 region has the DNA TGTGCCAGCTCACCAGCGATGGAAGCGGGAGGAAGGGAGCAGTACGTC. This gives the protein CASSPAMEAGGREQYV.

The rearrangement uses TRBV12-5 and TRBJ1-4; D unclear. The CDR3 covers 16 residues. Germline V gives CDR1 LGHNT, CDR2 FRNRAP. Trimming took off 3 bases at V and 5 bases at J, with 16 bases between the two ends. CDR3 DNA: TGTGCTAGTGGTTTACTCCTTGGCGGAGCCAATGAAAAACTGTTTTTT. The encoded protein is CASGLLLGGANEKLFF.

This clone appeared once. The rearrangement links TRBV6-5 to TRBJ1-1; tentative D call: TRBD1 (5 bases). This CDR3 has 14 residues. V shed 2 bases and J shed 5 bases, with 12 bases lying between them. CDR1 is MNHEY and CDR2 is SVGAGI in the germline V gene. CDR3 sequence (DNA): TGTGCCAGCAGTTACACCAGGGTATTTACTGAAGCTTTCTTT. Protein sequence: CASSYTRVFTEAFF.

The V call is TRBV30, the J call TRBJ2-5; D is unresolved. This CDR3 comprises 11 residues. Germline lookup yields CDR1 GTSNPN and CDR2 SVGIG (reference sequence). V was cut by 4 bases and J by 5 bases, with 8 bases left in between. In nucleotides, the CDR3 is TGTGCCTGGAAAGCTTATGAGACCCAGTACTTC. This codes for CAWKAYETQYF.

This chain connects TRBV7-6 to TRBJ2-1, with D possibly TRBD1 on 5 matching bases. This CDR3 has 18 amino acids. Germline CDR1 is SGHVS and CDR2 is FNYEAQ. Between the trimmed V and J ends, which lost 1 base and 7 bases, there was a span of 23 bases. The CDR3 DNA is TGTGCCAGCAGCTTAGGGGCTAGTACTCGTCGAAGGGGAAATGAGCAGTTCTTC. It translates to CASSLGASTRRRGNEQFF.

This chain connects TRBV25-1 to TRBJ1-2, with D hard to call. Germline CDR1 reads MGHDK; CDR2 reads SYGVNS. V was pared by 0 bases and J by 7 bases, with 12 bases between. The CDR3 length is 14 residues. The CDR3 is CASSEYTGMGGYTF. The CDR3 nucleotides are TGTGCCAGCAGTGAATATACGGGTATGGGTGGCTACACCTTC.

The J gene is TRBJ2-7, the V gene TRBV7-8; 8 bases fit TRBD1. Germline CDR1 is SGHVS and CDR2 is FQNEAQ. CDR3 length: 14 residues. V lost 5 bases, J lost 2 bases, and 5 bases stayed unmatched. In DNA form, the CDR3 reads TGTGCCAGCAGCCCCCGACAGGGGACCTACGAGCAGTACGTC. As protein: CASSPRQGTYEQYV.

Written as DNA, the CDR3 is TGTGCCAGTAGTATCAACAGGGTACTATACAATGAGCAGTTCTTC. Protein product: CASSINRVLYNEQFF. This chain links TRBV19 with TRBJ2-1, with D perhaps matching TRBD1 (6 bases). Germline V CDR1 and CDR2: LNHDA, SQIVND (reference sequence). The CDR3 has 15 residues. Trimming removed 3 bases at V and 4 bases at J, with 13 bases between. Full variable domain (missing parts from reference TRBV19 and TRBJ2-1): DGGITQSPKYLFRKEGQNVTLSCEQNLNHDAMYWYRQDPGQGLRLIYYSQIVNDFQKGDIAEGYSVSREKKESFPLTVTSAQKNPTAFYLCASSINRVLYNEQFFGPGTRLTVL.

The chain employs TRBV11-3 and TRBJ1-3, with D unresolved. Germline V lookup: CDR1 SGHNT, CDR2 YENEEA. This CDR3 spans 16 amino acids. Trimming left V 2 bases short and J 2 bases short, with 13 bases between. DNA for the CDR3: TGTGCCAGCAGCTTACAACCCACCAGTACTGGAAACACCATATATTTT. It specifies CASSLQPTSTGNTIYF.

The V and J genes are TRBV20-1 and TRBJ2-1; D is uncertain. Germline V CDR1 and CDR2: DFQATT, SNEGSKA (reference sequence). CDR3 length: 11 amino acids. V lost 0 bases, J lost 6 bases, and 3 bases lay in between. In DNA form, the CDR3 reads TGCAGTGCTAGAGATCGCAATGAGCAGTTCTTC. Translated, it gives CSARDRNEQFF.